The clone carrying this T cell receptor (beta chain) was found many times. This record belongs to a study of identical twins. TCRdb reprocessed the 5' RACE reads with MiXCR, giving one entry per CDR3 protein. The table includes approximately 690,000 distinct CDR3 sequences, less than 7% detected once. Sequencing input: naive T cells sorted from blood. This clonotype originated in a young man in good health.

The CDR3, as DNA: TGTGCCAGCAGCTTGGTGAGGGCCCAAGAGACCCAGTACTTC. The encoded protein is CASSLVRAQETQYF. The chain recombines TRBV7-9 with TRBJ2-5; TRBD2 is a possible D gene (5 bases). The V gene lost 3 bases and the J gene lost 1 base, with 9 bases spanning the gap. CDR3 length: 14 amino acids. Germline V gene lookup returns CDR1 SEHNR and CDR2 FQNEAQ (reference sequence).